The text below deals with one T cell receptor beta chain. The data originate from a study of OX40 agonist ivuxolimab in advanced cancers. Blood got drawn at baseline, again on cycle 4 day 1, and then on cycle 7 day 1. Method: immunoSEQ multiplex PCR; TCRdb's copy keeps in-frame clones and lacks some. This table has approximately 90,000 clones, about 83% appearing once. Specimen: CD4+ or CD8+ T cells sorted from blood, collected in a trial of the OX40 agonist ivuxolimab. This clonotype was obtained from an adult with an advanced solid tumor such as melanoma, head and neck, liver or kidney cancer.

The CDR3 bases are TGTGCCAGCTCACCTTCGGGATTTGGCAATCAGCCCCAGCATTTT. Its translation: CASSPSGFGNQPQHF. The chain links TRBV18 to TRBJ1-5, with D uncertain. Germline assignment: CDR1 KGHSH and CDR2 LQKENI. There are 15 residues in the CDR3. V lost 3 bases and J 2 bases, leaving 11 bases between the germline ends.